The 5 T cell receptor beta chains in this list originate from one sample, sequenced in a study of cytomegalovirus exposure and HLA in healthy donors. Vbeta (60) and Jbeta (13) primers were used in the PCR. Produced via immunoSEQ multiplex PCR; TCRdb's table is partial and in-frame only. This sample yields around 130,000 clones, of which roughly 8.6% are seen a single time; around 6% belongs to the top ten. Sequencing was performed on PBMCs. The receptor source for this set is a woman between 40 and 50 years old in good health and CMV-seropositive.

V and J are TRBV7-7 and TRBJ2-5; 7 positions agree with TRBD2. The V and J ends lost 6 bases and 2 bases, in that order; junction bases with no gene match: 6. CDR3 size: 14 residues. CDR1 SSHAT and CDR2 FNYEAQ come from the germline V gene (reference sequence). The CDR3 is CASSRSGGQETQYF. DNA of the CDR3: TGTGCCAGCAGTCGCTCGGGGGGACAAGAGACCCAGTACTTC.

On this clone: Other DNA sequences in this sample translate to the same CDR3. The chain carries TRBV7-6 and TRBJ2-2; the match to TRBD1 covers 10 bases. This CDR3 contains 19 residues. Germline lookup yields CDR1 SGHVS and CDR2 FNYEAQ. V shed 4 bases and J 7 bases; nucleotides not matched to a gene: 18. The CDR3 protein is CASSSPRDRGILPGGELFF. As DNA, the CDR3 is TGTGCCAGCAGCTCACCCCGGGACAGGGGCATCCTACCCGGCGGGGAGCTGTTTTTT.

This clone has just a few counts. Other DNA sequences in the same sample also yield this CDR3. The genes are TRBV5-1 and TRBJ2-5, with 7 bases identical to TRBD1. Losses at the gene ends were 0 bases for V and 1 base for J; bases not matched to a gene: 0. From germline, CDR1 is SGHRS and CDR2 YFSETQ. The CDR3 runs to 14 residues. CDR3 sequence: CASSLGQGQETQYF. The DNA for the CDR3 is TGCGCCAGCAGCTTGGGACAGGGCCAAGAGACCCAGTACTTC.

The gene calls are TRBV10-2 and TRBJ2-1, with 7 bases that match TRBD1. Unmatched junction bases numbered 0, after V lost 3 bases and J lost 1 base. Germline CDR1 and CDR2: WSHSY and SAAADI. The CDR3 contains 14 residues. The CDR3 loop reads CASSEQGSYNEQFF. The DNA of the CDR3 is TGCGCCAGCAGTGAACAGGGGTCCTACAATGAGCAGTTCTTC.

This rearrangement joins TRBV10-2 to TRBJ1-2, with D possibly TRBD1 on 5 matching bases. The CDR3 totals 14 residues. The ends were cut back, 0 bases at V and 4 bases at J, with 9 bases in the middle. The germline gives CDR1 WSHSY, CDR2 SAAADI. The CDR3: CASSESGGSYGYTF. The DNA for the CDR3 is TGCGCCAGCAGTGAGTCGGGGGGGTCCTATGGCTACACCTTC.